This entry describes one TCR beta chain. Which antigen it targets is not known. Within one base of it there is no much larger clone, and no base qualities were kept. This record belongs to a study of shared clonotypes between healthy human individuals (dated by TCRdb to 2020 to 2022). For the wider study: A few men and a couple of women, aged 18 to 49 years, made up the cohort. For each donor, three plates each were used for CD4 naive and CD4 memory, two plates were used for CD8 naive, and one plate was used for CD8 memory. To estimate repertoire size and how much clonotype sharing occurs between individuals, the study deeply sequenced the blood TCR repertoires of five healthy adults. To increase sequencing depth and limit assay-specific biases, different laboratories used diverse techniques to prepare libraries and sequence TCR repertoires. Each donor's leukapheresis produced roughly between roughly 0.9 and 9 billion PBMCs. Paper-wide results and their limitations: About 5% of naive CD4, 3.5% of naive CD8, about 2.1% of memory CD4, and approximately 0.39% of memory CD8 clonotypes were shared across several donors. The small number of donors limited the genetic and exposure-history diversity represented. Estimated clonotype richness was generally larger for naive than for memory subsets. Clonotypes shared by all four sorted-subset donors showed higher generation probabilities than non-shared clonotypes. Pairwise subsampling indicated that sequencing depth was expected to affect the degree of clonotype sharing among donors. Only blood was sampled, and tissue TCR repertoires likely differ from those in blood. Even with the large sequencing depth, rarefaction of the sorted-subset datasets indicated that sequencing was incomplete.

The germline V gene encodes CDR1 PRHDT and CDR2 FYEKMQ (reference sequence). The CDR3 numbers 14 residues from cysteine through phenylalanine. CDR3 DNA only is kept here, 42 bases in frame from base 1. Trimming accounts for 6 bases at V and 5 bases at J, while the number of junction bases matched to no gene is 8. Using the deep immunoSEQ assay, TCR CDR3 regions were amplified from genomic DNA by multiplex PCR. For each cell subset, the extracted genomic DNA was distributed evenly across all wells of several immunoSEQ 96-well plates, and each plate served as one replicate. For sorted subsets, each replicate PCR was loaded with about 0.2 ug genomic DNA, equivalent to 25,000 to 30,000 T cell genomes. Purified libraries were measured with a Qubit 3.0 fluorometer, size-checked on a Bioanalyzer 2100, and measured again with the KAPA Library Quantification kit. A separate single-read 150-cycle Illumina NextSeq 550 flow cell was used to sequence each immunoSEQ 96-well plate. The study's processing was this. Because the immunoSEQ output held only junctional sequences and lacked quality scores, the filtering could not match the filtering applied to full-length reads. Sequences were annotated with PyIR, a Python wrapper for IgBLAST v1.9, and V/J genes and CDR3 were assigned using IMGT germline references. Reads were removed for weak V/J assignments (E-value above 1e-6), missing CDR3, stop codons, out-of-frame junctions, or ambiguous translated residues. V3J clonotypes were defined by identical inferred V gene, J gene, and CDR3 amino acid sequence. To compute the percentage overlap between repertoires, the number of shared unique clonotypes was divided by the size of the smaller repertoire. RTK rarefaction, the Chao1 estimator, and Recon v2.1 estimates of unobserved clonotypes were used to assess repertoire richness. OLGA was used to compute generation probabilities for all TCRbeta clonotypes that the gDNA method yielded from a handful of donors. In TCRdb, the immuneACCESS table is reduced to in-frame sequences with V and J assigned. These tables do not hold every clone; where another copy was compared, an unresolved V gene accounts for under half, and the others remain unexplained. V, J and clone size are those of that table, while D and trimming were read from the DNA. This sample holds 980,000 or so clones; less than 85% were observed only once. Approximately 1.5% of the sample rests with the top ten.

The donors were healthy, HIV-negative adults with no recently reported acute infections or vaccinations. Every donor was a Caucasian adult residing in Nashville, Tennessee, USA. CD4+ T cells were enriched by magnetic negative selection, after which naive cells were positively selected on CD45RA and the negative fraction was taken as the memory subset. Blood was collected by leukapheresis, and PBMCs were isolated by Ficoll-Histopaque density gradient centrifugation and then cryopreserved in liquid nitrogen vapor phase. Analytical flow cytometry was used to check the purity and quantity of every magnetically sorted T cell population. From each sorted fraction, genomic DNA was isolated and quantified by UV absorbance on a Nanodrop 2000c.

The chain was built from TRBV13 and TRBJ2-7; 9 of the junction bases match TRBD2. The sample consisted of memory CD4+ T cells sorted from blood. The cell subset or site label for this specimen denotes: CD45RA-negative fraction. This sequence was found in a man between 18 and 35 years old in good health. The DNA sequence reads TGTGCCAGCAGGTCTAGCGGGACTCTAAACGAGCAGTACTTC. Its protein is CASRSSGTLNEQYF. When the CDR3 is completed using the reference TRBV13 and TRBJ2-7 genes on either side, the full variable domain is AAGVIQSPRHLIKEKRETATLKCYPIPRHDTVYWYQQGPGQDPQFLISFYEKMQSDKGSIPDRFSAQQFSDYHSELNMSSLELGDSALYFCASRSSGTLNEQYFGPGTRLTVT.